One sample yielded the 21 T cell receptor beta chains listed below, sequenced in a study of T cells in Graves' hyperthyroidism and ophthalmopathy. RNA transcripts were the template for amplifying TCR beta CDR3 regions. TCR CDR3 regions were first amplified by RT-PCR with HTBI primers. TCRdb used MiXCR to reprocess the multiplex PCR reads, holding one entry per CDR3 protein. The repertoire includes hundreds of thousands of distinct CDR3 sequences, over 15% of them detected once, and roughly 53% sits in the top ten. Sequencing was performed on blood. The receptors were sampled from a woman aged 55-75 years with Graves' ophthalmopathy.

The chain links TRBV12-3 or TRBV12-4 to TRBJ2-5; D is undetermined. With 3 bases removed from V and 5 bases from J, the gap between germline ends came to 7 bases. This CDR3 has 12 amino acids. The chain's CDR3 is CASSFLIETQYF. The CDR3 region has the DNA TGTGCCAGCAGTTTCTTGATTGAGACCCAGTACTTC.

J is TRBJ2-7 and V is TRBV2; D might be TRBD2 (7 bases). The CDR3 length is 14 residues. Trimming left V 3 bases short and J 6 bases short, with 15 bases between. Germline V gives CDR1 SNHLY, CDR2 FYNNEI. CDR3 residues: CASSDDGGAGEQYF. DNA of the CDR3: TGTGCCAGCAGTGATGATGGGGGGGCAGGCGAGCAGTACTTC. The whole variable domain, filled in from reference TRBV2 and TRBJ2-7, reads EPEVTQTPSHQVTQMGQEVILRCVPISNHLYFYWYRQILGQKVEFLVSFYNNEISEKSEIFDDQFSVERPDGSNFTLKIRSTKLEDSAMYFCASSDDGGAGEQYFGPGTRLTVT.

Many counts were recorded for this clonotype. The chain employs TRBV20-1 and TRBJ2-5; 7 nucleotides align to TRBD2. CDR1 and CDR2 from the germline V gene are DFQATT and SNEGSKA (reference sequence). With 1 base clipped from V and 4 bases from J, the junction kept 12 bases outside the gene matches. There are 16 residues in the CDR3. CDR3 region: CSARVPRGGAGETQYF. The CDR3 DNA follows: TGCAGTGCTAGAGTCCCCCGGGGAGGGGCGGGAGAGACCCAGTACTTC.

The V and J genes are TRBV12-3 or TRBV12-4 and TRBJ2-1; 13 bases fit TRBD2. Trimming took 5 bases from V and 8 from J; bases not matched to a gene: 18. This CDR3 comprises 19 residues. This CDR3 is CASSLQRLAGGFVMDEQFF. The DNA of the CDR3 is TGTGCCAGCAGTCTTCAACGACTAGCGGGAGGCTTCGTGATGGATGAGCAGTTCTTC.

This chain connects TRBV7-2 to TRBJ2-7; D perhaps matches TRBD2 (6 bases). Trimming removed 4 bases from V and 2 bases from J, with 21 bases in between. CDR3 size: 17 residues. CDR1 SGHTA and CDR2 FQGNSA come from the germline V gene. DNA for the CDR3: TGTGCCAGCAGCTCGCACCCCCCCCAGCGGGCAGCCTACGAGCAGTACTTC. Protein sequence: CASSSHPPQRAAYEQYF.

With regard to this clonotype: This likely comes from a read error, as the CDR3 has no conserved phenylalanine or tryptophan at its end. This chain connects TRBV2 to TRBJ2-5, with 9 bases that match TRBD1. Trimming cost V 7 bases and J 5 bases; bases outside gene matches: 8. The germline V gene encodes CDR1 SNHLY and CDR2 FYNNEI. The CDR3 has 14 residues. In DNA, the CDR3 is TGTGCCAGCACCTACACCGGACAGGGGGAGACCCAGTACTCC. Its protein product is CASTYTGQGETQYS.

This clonotype has at least ten counts. V is TRBV6-5 and J is TRBJ2-7; 10 nucleotides align to TRBD1. Looked up from germline, CDR1 is MNHEY and CDR2 is SVGAGI. Germline trimming cut 2 bases from V and 6 bases from J; bases unmatched to any gene: 1. The CDR3 covers 13 residues. Here the CDR3 DNA reads TGTGCCAGCAGTTACAGGACAGGGGGCGAGCAGTACTTC. Protein product: CASSYRTGGEQYF.

As for this clonotype: A much bigger clone sits one base away, suggesting this may be a read error. V gene TRBV10-3 combines with J gene TRBJ2-7; unclear D gene. From germline, CDR1 is ENHRY and CDR2 SYGVKD. V was trimmed by 4 bases and J by 6 bases, leaving 7 bases between them. CDR3 size: 11 residues. The CDR3: CAISGFREQYF. For the CDR3, the DNA is TGTGCCATCAGTGGCTTTCGCGAGCAGTACTTC.

The V gene is TRBV25-1, the J gene TRBJ2-1, with 9 positions matching TRBD2. Germline CDR1 MGHDK, CDR2 SYGVNS. V trimming: 4 bases; J trimming: 3 bases; junction bases outside the gene matches: 10. CDR3 length: 17 residues. DNA for the CDR3: TGTGCCAGCAGTGTAAAAATAGCGGGGGCCTTCTACAATGAGCAGTTCTTC. The encoded protein is CASSVKIAGAFYNEQFF. Full variable domain (remainder filled in from reference TRBV25-1 and TRBJ2-1): EADIYQTPRYLVIGTGKKITLECSQTMGHDKMYWYQQDPGMELHLIHYSYGVNSTEKGDLSSESTVSRIRTEHFPLTLESARPSHTSQYLCASSVKIAGAFYNEQFFGPGTRLTVL.

The chain is built from TRBV19 and TRBJ2-3; D remains ambiguous. CDR1 is LNHDA and CDR2 is SQIVND in the germline V gene (reference sequence). This CDR3 comprises 12 residues. V lost 6 bases and J 4 bases, leaving 8 bases between the germline ends. The CDR3, as DNA: TGTGCCAGTAGCGCCCCGTCAGATACGCAGTATTTT. It yields the protein CASSAPSDTQYF.

This clonotype was recorded many times. J is TRBJ1-1 and V is TRBV12-3 or TRBV12-4; D may be TRBD1 (5 bases). Between the trimmed V and J ends, which lost 5 bases and 6 bases, there was a span of 13 bases. This CDR3 has 13 residues. CDR3 sequence: CASSPRLGAEAFF. The CDR3 bases are TGTGCCAGCAGTCCAAGGCTGGGGGCTGAAGCTTTCTTT.

This clonotype was counted many times. CDR3 sequence: CASSLDSGQVYNEQFF. The CDR3 bases are TGTGCCAGCAGCTTAGATTCGGGACAGGTGTACAATGAGCAGTTCTTC. The V gene is TRBV11-3, the J gene TRBJ2-1, with TRBD1 matching 8 bases. The CDR3 consists of 16 residues. Per germline, CDR1 SGHNT and CDR2 YENEEA. The V and J ends lost 0 bases and 4 bases, in that order; junction bases with no gene match: 5.

This clonotype occurred many times. V and J are TRBV6-1 and TRBJ1-2, with TRBD1 identical over 10 bases. The CDR3 spans 14 residues. V lost 7 bases, J lost 3 bases, and 5 bases stayed unmatched. The germline gives CDR1 MNHNS, CDR2 SASEGT. CDR3 in amino acids: CASNQGTGDYGYTF. The DNA for the CDR3 is TGTGCCAGCAACCAGGGGACAGGGGACTATGGCTACACCTTC.

This clonotype was recorded many times. The chain has TRBV28 and TRBJ2-7; 12 bases align to TRBD2. CDR1 and CDR2 from the germline V gene are MDHEN and SYDVKM. CDR3 length equals 14 residues. V lost 6 bases and J lost 1; bases outside the gene matches: 1. The CDR3 region is CASRTSGSSYEQYF. Here the CDR3 DNA reads TGTGCCAGCAGGACTAGCGGGAGTTCCTACGAGCAGTACTTC.

At least ten counts were recorded for this clonotype. The chain recombines TRBV28 with TRBJ1-2, with D uncertain. V gave up 4 bases and J gave up 8 bases, with 23 bases separating them. Germline lookup yields CDR1 MDHEN and CDR2 SYDVKM. CDR3 size: 16 residues. The CDR3 loop is CASSSEDGSKGIGYTF. Here the CDR3 DNA reads TGTGCCAGCAGTTCCGAGGACGGGTCAAAAGGTATCGGCTACACCTTC.

The CDR3 reads CASSIGSSGAPYNEQFF. CDR3 nucleotides: TGTGCCAGTAGTATAGGGTCAAGCGGGGCGCCCTACAATGAGCAGTTCTTC. The chain has TRBV19 and TRBJ2-1; TRBD2 matches at 7 bases. The germline V gene has CDR1 LNHDA and CDR2 SQIVND (reference sequence). V shed 1 base, J shed 2 bases, and the junction held 8 bases outside the gene matches. The CDR3 is made up of 17 amino acids.

The sample holds many counts of this clonotype. This chain joins TRBV28 and TRBJ2-2; D is perhaps TRBD2 (5 bases). The V end lost 2 bases, the J end lost 3 bases, and 16 bases lay between the germline ends. Germline V gene data show CDR1 as MDHEN and CDR2 as SYDVKM. The CDR3 has 17 residues. CDR3 in amino acids: CASSLREALHYTGELFF. The CDR3 DNA reads TGTGCCAGCAGTTTACGGGAAGCATTGCATTACACCGGGGAGCTGTTTTTT.

The rearrangement joins TRBV7-9 to TRBJ1-4; TRBD1 matches 10 bases. Germline V gene sequence: CDR1 SEHNR, CDR2 FQNEAQ (reference sequence). With V trimmed by 6 bases and J by 7 bases, 5 bases remained unmatched. This CDR3 is built from 14 residues. The CDR3 DNA follows: TGTGCCAGCAGGCAGACAGGGGGCGTTGAAAAACTGTTTTTT. This gives the protein CASRQTGGVEKLFF.

This clonotype was recorded many times. The V and J genes are TRBV11-2 and TRBJ1-1, with D hard to call. V gave up 1 base and J gave up 0 bases, with 6 bases separating them. Germline-derived CDR1 and CDR2 are SGHAT and FQNNGV. This CDR3 is built from 14 residues. This chain's CDR3 is CASSLVGMNTEAFF. The CDR3 DNA follows: TGTGCCAGCAGCTTAGTGGGGATGAACACTGAAGCTTTCTTT. Using reference TRBV11-2 and TRBJ1-1 for the parts outside the CDR3, the full variable domain is EAGVAQSPRYKIIEKRQSVAFWCNPISGHATLYWYQQILGQGPKLLIQFQNNGVVDDSQLPKDRFSAERLKGVDSTLKIQPAKLEDSAVYLCASSLVGMNTEAFFGQGTRLTVV.

The rearrangement links TRBV28 to TRBJ1-4; D is undetermined. Trimming took 3 bases from V and 0 from J, leaving 5 bases between them. From germline, CDR1 is MDHEN and CDR2 SYDVKM. This CDR3 has 14 residues. CDR3 sequence reads: CASSFGATNEKLFF. The DNA of the CDR3 is TGTGCCAGCAGTTTTGGGGCAACTAATGAAAAACTGTTTTTT.

This clonotype has at least ten counts. This rearrangement joins TRBV29-1 to TRBJ2-5; 7 bases align to TRBD2. Germline CDR1 and CDR2: SQVTM and ANQGSEA. Unmatched junction bases numbered 3, after V lost 4 bases and J lost 4 bases. CDR3 length: 12 amino acids. CDR3 in amino acids: CSVGGGGETQYF. CDR3 in DNA: TGCAGCGTTGGTGGCGGGGGAGAGACCCAGTACTTC.